This entry describes one TCR beta chain. With a J-beta primer mix and a sample-barcoded 5' primer, a second PCR ran roughly 6 to 11 cycles. TCRdb re-derived calls from the 5' RACE reads in MiXCR, one entry per CDR3 protein. The sample carries fewer than 700,000 distinct CDR3 sequences, about 45% recorded once. This sample is part of a study of blood T cells in healthy people across ages. Study as a whole: Capture by template switching was about one barcoded beta molecule per two T cells.

Germline values: CDR1 SQVTM, CDR2 ANQGSEA. The CDR3 length is 11 residues. V was shortened by 4 bases and J by 7 bases, with 11 bases between the two germline ends. This clonotype originated in a man of 80 years or more in good health. The sequenced sample was blood. The V call is TRBV29-1, the J call TRBJ2-7, with a weak D call TRBD2 (6 bases). This CDR3 is CSVGGREEQYF. CDR3 in DNA: TGCAGCGTTGGGGGACGGGAGGAGCAGTACTTC.